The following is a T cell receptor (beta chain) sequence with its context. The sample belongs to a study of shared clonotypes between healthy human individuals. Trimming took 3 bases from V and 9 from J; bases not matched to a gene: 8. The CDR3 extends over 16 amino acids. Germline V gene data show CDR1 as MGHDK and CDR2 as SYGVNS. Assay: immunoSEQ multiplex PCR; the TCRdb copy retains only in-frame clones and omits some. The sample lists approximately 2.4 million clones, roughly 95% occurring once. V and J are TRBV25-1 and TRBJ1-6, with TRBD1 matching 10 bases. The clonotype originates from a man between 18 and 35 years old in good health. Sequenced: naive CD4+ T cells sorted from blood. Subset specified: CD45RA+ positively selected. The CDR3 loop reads CASSDGDRGHGSPLHF. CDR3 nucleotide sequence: TGTGCCAGCAGTGACGGAGACAGGGGGCATGGTTCACCCCTCCACTTT.